This note documents a single T cell receptor (beta chain) sequence. Noted time point: time of PML onset. Profiled with immunoSEQ multiplex PCR; TCRdb holds only in-frame clones, not every one. The data hold tens of thousands of clones, with approximately 85% observed a single time. CDR1 is LGHNA and CDR2 is YNFKEQ in the germline V gene. Between the trimmed V and J ends, which lost 0 bases and 0 bases, there was a span of 9 bases. The CDR3 contains 16 residues. The source of the sample is a study of multiple sclerosis patients with progressive multifocal leukoencephalopathy. The sequence came from a woman aged 25-40 years with progressive multifocal leukoencephalopathy. The chain uses TRBV4-2 and TRBJ1-3; tentatively, D is TRBD1 (5 bases). The specimen was PBMCs, collected from a patient treated with natalizumab. The CDR3 DNA is TGTGCCAGCAGCCAAGATCGAGACAGCTCTGGAAACACCATATATTTT. This encodes CASSQDRDSSGNTIYF.